This TCR beta chain was identified in a study of CXCR3-negative and CXCR3-positive naive CD8 T cells. Triplicate sorts of 250,000 to 350,000 cells per CD8+ subset. Note on this clonotype: What it binds is unknown.

Germline CDR1 reads SQVTM; CDR2 reads ANQGSEA. This CDR3 is 12 amino acids long. The TRB libraries of cDNA were built by UMI-labeled 5' RACE. Reanalyzing the 5' RACE reads, TCRdb keeps one entry per CDR3 protein, without DNA. Seen in this sample are 40,000 to 45,000 distinct CDR3 sequences; the ten most common clones hold roughly 7.7%. Points from the study as a whole: Naive CXCR3-negative cells resembled naive CXCR3-positive cells in TRBV-TRBJ usage; memory cells differed. Naive subsets did not differ in surface CD5, and the authors estimated TCR strength using properties of the TRB CDR3.

The chain has TRBV29-1 and TRBJ2-1. The sequencing sample was made of memory CD8+ T cells from blood. The clonotype was recovered from a human donor in good health. Some clones in this sample may be carry-over from other donors' samples. The CDR3 loop reads CSVGSLDNEQFF.